This T cell receptor beta chain was obtained from a study of PD-L1 blockade in urothelial cancer. Background on the study: Analysis of the blood was performed 3 weeks (second dose) and 6 weeks after treatment start.

Data came from immunoSEQ multiplex PCR; TCRdb stores just in-frame clones and leaves some out. Of around 43,000 clones in the sample, about 88% were seen once. The ends were cut back, 5 bases at V and 0 bases at J, with 11 bases in the middle. From germline, CDR1 is SEHNR and CDR2 FQNEAQ (reference sequence). The CDR3 is 15 residues long. Time point given: pretreatment peripheral blood. The V call is TRBV7-9, the J call TRBJ2-1; D possibly corresponds to TRBD1 (5 bases). The specimen was PBMCs, collected around atezolizumab (anti-PD-L1) treatment. This receptor was obtained from a donor aged 40 or over with urothelial cancer. The CDR3 loop reads CASSLGQASYNEQFF. CDR3 nucleotides: TGTGCCAGCAGCCTGGGGCAGGCCTCCTACAATGAGCAGTTCTTC.